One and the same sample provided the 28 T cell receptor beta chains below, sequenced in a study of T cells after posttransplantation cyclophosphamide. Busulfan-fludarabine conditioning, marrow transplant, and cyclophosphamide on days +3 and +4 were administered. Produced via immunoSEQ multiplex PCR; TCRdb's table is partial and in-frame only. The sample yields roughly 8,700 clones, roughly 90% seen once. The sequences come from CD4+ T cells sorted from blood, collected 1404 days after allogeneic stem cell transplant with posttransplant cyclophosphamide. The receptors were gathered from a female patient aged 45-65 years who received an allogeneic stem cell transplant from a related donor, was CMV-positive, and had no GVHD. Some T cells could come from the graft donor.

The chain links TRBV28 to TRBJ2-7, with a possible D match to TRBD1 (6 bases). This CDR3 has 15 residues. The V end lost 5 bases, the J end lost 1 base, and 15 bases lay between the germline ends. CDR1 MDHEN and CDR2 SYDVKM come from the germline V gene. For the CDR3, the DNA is TGTGCCAGCAGTGGGGGCCCGCCTCAGTCCTACGAGCAGTACTTC. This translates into CASSGGPPQSYEQYF.

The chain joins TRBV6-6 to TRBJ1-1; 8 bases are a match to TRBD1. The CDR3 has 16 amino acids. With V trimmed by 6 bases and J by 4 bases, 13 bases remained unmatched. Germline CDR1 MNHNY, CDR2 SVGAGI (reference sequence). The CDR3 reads CASSFSTGAGGTEAFF. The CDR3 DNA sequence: TGTGCCAGCAGCTTTTCGACAGGGGCGGGCGGCACTGAAGCTTTCTTT.

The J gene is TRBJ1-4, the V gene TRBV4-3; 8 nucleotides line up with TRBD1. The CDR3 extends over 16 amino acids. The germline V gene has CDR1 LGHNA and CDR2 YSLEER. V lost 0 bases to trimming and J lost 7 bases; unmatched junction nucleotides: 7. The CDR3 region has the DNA TGCGCCAGCAGCCAAGATAGTACCAGGGGGCGTGAAAAACTGTTTTTT. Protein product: CASSQDSTRGREKLFF.

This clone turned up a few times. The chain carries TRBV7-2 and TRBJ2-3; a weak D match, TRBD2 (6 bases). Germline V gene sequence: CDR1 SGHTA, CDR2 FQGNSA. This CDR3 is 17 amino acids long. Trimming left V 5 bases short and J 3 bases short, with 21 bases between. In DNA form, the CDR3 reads TGTGCCAGCAGCCCGATAGGCGGGGAAGGAGGGACAGATACGCAGTATTTT. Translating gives CASSPIGGEGGTDTQYF. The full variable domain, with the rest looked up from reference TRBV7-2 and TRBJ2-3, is GAGVSQSPSNKVTEKGKDVELRCDPISGHTALYWYRQSLGQGLEFLIYFQGNSAPDKSGLPSDRFSAERTGGSVSTLTIQRTQQEDSAVYLCASSPIGGEGGTDTQYFGPGTRLTVL.

CDR3 amino acids: CASSMSGTSAHNEQFF. CDR3 in DNA: TGTGCCAGTAGTATGTCCGGGACTAGCGCGCACAATGAGCAGTTCTTC. V is TRBV19 and J is TRBJ2-1; 10 bases are a match to TRBD2. With 3 bases clipped from V and 5 bases from J, the junction kept 7 bases outside the gene matches. The CDR3 runs to 16 residues. Germline assignment: CDR1 LNHDA and CDR2 SQIVND (reference sequence).

CDR3 residues: CASSLVADTYEQYF. For the CDR3, the DNA is TGTGCCAGCAGCTTGGTAGCGGATACCTACGAGCAGTACTTC. This chain joins TRBV7-6 and TRBJ2-7; D perhaps matches TRBD2 (6 bases). Per the germline V gene, CDR1 is SGHVS and CDR2 is FNYEAQ. The V end lost 3 bases, the J end lost 2 bases, and 11 bases lay between the germline ends. CDR3 size: 14 residues.

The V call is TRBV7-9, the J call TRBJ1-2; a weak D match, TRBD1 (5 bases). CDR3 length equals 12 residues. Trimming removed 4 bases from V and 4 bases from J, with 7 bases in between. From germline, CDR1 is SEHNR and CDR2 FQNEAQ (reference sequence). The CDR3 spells CASSSTAYGYTF. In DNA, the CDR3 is TGTGCCAGCAGCTCGACAGCCTATGGCTACACCTTC. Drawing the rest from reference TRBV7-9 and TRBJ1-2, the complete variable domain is DTGVSQNPRHKITKRGQNVTFRCDPISEHNRLYWYRQTLGQGPEFLTYFQNEAQLEKSRLLSDRFSAERPKGSFSTLEIQRTEQGDSAMYLCASSSTAYGYTFGSGTRLTVV.

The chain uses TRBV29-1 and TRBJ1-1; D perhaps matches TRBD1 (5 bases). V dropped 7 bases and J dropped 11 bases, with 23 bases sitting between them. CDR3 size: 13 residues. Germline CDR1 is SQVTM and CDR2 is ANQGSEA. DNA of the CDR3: TGCAGCGAAAGTGTAGCAGGGATTGGGGGGGCTTTCTTT. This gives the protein CSESVAGIGGAFF.

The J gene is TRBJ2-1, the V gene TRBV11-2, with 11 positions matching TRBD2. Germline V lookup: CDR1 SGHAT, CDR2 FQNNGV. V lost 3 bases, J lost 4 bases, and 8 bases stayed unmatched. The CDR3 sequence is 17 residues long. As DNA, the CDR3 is TGTGCCAGCAGCTTTGATAGCGGGAGGGCCTTTTACAATGAGCAGTTCTTC. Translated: CASSFDSGRAFYNEQFF.

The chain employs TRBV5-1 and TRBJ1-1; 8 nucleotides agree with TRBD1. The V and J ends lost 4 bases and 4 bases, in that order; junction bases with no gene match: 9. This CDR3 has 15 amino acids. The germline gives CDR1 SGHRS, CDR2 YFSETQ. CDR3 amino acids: CASSQRTGSSTEAFF. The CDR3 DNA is TGCGCCAGCAGCCAACGGACAGGGTCCTCCACTGAAGCTTTCTTT.

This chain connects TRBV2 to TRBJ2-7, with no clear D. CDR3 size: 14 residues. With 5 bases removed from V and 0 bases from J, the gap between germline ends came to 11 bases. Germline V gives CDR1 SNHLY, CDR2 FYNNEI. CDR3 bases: TGTGCCAGCAGTTCGGCTCGCGGCTCCTACGAGCAGTACTTC. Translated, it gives CASSSARGSYEQYF.

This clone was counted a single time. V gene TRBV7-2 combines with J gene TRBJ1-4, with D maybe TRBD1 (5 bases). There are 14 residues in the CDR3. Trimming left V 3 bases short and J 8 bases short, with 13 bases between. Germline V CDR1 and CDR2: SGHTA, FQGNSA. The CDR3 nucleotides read TGTGCCAGCAGCTTGGTACTTGGGGGGGAAAAACTGTTTTTT. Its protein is CASSLVLGGEKLFF.

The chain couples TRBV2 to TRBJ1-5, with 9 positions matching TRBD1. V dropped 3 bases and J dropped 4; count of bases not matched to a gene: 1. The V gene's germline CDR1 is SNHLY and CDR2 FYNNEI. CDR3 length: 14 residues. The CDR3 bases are TGTGCCAGCAGTGAGACAGGGGGAAATCAGCCCCAGCATTTT. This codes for CASSETGGNQPQHF.

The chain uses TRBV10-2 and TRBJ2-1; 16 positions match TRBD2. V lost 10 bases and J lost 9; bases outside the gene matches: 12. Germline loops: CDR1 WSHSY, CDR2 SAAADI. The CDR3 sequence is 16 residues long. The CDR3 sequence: CAIGGLAGGLFSEQFF. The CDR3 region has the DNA TGCGCCATCGGGGGACTAGCGGGAGGGTTGTTCAGTGAGCAGTTCTTC.

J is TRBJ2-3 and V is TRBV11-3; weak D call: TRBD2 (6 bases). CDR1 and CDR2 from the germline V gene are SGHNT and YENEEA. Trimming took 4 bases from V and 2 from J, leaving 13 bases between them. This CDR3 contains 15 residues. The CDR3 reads CASSSGGDYTDTQYF. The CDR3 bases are TGTGCCAGCAGCTCCGGGGGAGACTACACAGATACGCAGTATTTT.

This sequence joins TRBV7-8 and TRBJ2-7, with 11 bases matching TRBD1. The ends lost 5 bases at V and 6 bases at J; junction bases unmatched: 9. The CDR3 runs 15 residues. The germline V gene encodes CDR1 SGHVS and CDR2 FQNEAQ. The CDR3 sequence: CASSAREGQGVEQYF. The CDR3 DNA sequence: TGTGCCAGCAGCGCACGAGAGGGACAGGGGGTCGAGCAGTACTTC.

The CDR3 loop is CASSQWLATTDTQYF. The CDR3 DNA follows: TGCGCCAGCAGCCAATGGCTAGCAACCACAGATACGCAGTATTTT. V gene TRBV4-1 combines with J gene TRBJ2-3; tentatively, D is TRBD2 (5 bases). V lost 2 bases to trimming and J lost 2 bases, with 11 bases between them. CDR3 length equals 15 residues. Germline values: CDR1 MGHRA, CDR2 YSYEKL.

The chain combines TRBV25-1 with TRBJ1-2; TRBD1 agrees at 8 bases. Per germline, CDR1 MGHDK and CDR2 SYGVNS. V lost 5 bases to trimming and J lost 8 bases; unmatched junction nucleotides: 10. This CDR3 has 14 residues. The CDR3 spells CASSTRTGLDGYTF. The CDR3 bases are TGTGCCAGCAGTACTCGGACAGGGTTGGACGGCTACACCTTC.

The CDR3 DNA reads as TGCGCCAGCAGCCAGGTACTTCTAGCGGGGGCCTACAATGAGCAGTTCTTC. Protein sequence: CASSQVLLAGAYNEQFF. The rearrangement joins TRBV4-3 to TRBJ2-1, with 10 bases identical to TRBD2. V shed 3 bases and J 2 bases; nucleotides not matched to a gene: 7. Germline V CDR1 and CDR2: LGHNA, YSLEER. CDR3 length: 17 amino acids.

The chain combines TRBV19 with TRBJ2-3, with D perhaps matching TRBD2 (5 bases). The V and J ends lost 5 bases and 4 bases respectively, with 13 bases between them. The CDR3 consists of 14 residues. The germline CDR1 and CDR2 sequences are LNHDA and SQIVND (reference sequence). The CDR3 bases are TGTGCCAGTAGTGGTCTGGAGAGGGCAGATACGCAGTATTTT. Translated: CASSGLERADTQYF.

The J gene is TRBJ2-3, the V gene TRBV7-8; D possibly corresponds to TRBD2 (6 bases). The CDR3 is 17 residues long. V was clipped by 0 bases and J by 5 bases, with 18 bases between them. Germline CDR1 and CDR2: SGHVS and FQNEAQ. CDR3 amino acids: CASSLAVGLGGVDTQYF. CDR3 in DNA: TGTGCCAGCAGCTTAGCGGTAGGGCTAGGAGGGGTAGATACGCAGTATTTT.

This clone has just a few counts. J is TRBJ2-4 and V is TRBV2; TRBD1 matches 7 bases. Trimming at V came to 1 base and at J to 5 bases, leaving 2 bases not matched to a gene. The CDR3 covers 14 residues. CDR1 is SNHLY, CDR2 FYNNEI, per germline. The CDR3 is CASSEGTGENIQYF. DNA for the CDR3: TGTGCCAGCAGTGAAGGGACAGGTGAAAACATTCAGTACTTC.

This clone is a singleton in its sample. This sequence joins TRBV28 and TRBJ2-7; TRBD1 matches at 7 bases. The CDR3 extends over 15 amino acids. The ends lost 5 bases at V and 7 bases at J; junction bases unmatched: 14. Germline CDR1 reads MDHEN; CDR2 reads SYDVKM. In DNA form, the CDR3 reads TGTGCCAGCAGTCTCCGGACAGGTTACGTTAGGGAGCAGTACTTC. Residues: CASSLRTGYVREQYF. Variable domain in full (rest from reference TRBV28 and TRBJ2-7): DVKVTQSSRYLVKRTGEKVFLECVQDMDHENMFWYRQDPGLGLRLIYFSYDVKMKEKGDIPEGYSVSREKKERFSLILESASTNQTSMYLCASSLRTGYVREQYFGPGTRLTVT.

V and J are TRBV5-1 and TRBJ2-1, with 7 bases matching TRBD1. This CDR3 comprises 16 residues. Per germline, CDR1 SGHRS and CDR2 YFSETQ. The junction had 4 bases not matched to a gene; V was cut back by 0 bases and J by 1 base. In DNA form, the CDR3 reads TGCGCCAGCAGCTTGGGGGGGACAGTGTCCTACAATGAGCAGTTCTTC. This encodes CASSLGGTVSYNEQFF.

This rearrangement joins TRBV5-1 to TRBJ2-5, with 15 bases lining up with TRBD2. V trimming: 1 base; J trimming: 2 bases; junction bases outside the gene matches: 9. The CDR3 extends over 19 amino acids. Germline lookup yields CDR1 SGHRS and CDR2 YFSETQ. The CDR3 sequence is CASSLRGRGLAGGQETQYF. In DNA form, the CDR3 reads TGCGCCAGCAGCTTGAGGGGGAGAGGACTAGCGGGAGGGCAAGAGACCCAGTACTTC.

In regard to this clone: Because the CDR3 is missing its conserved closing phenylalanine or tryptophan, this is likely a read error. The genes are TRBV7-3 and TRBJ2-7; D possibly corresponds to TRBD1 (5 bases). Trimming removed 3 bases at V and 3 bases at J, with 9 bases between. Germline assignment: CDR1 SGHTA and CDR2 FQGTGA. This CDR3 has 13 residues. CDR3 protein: CASSFGRGYEQYL. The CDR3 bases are TGTGCCAGCAGCTTCGGTAGGGGCTACGAGCAGTACCTC.

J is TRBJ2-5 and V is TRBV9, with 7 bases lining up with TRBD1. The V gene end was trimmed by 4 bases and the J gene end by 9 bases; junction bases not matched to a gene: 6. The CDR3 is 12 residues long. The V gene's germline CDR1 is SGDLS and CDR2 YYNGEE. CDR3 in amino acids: CASSLSGGAQYF. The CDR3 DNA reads TGTGCCAGCAGCCTGTCAGGGGGAGCCCAGTACTTC.

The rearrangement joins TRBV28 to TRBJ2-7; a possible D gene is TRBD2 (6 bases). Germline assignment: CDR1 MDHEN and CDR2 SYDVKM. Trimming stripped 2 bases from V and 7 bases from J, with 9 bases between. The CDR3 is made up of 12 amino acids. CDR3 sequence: CASSLAGGEQYF. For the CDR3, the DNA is TGTGCCAGCAGTTTAGCCGGAGGGGAGCAGTACTTC.